A selection of T cell receptor beta chains follows, all from one sample in a study of blood T cell repertoires in COVID-19. Assay: immunoSEQ multiplex PCR; the TCRdb copy retains only in-frame clones and omits some. The sample has approximately 230,000 clones; 80% to 90% are singletons. Sequenced sample: peripheral blood. Receptor source: a man at least 80 years old with acute or convalescent COVID-19. Both conserved end residues are part of each CDR3. Fields, in order: D gene, J gene, V gene, clone size, CDR3 DNA, CDR3 protein. D genes are given only for firm matches. Not every row has a clone size; where given, it reads once, few, many or a size class.

.	TRBJ2-5	TRBV11-3	.	TGTGCCAGCAGCTCCACTTCTACAGGGACGGAGACCCAGTACTTC	CASSSTSTGTETQYF
.	TRBJ2-2	TRBV7-3	.	TGTGCCAGCAGTAAACGGGGGGCCCCAAACACCGGGGAGCTGTTTTTT	CASSKRGAPNTGELFF
TRBD1	TRBJ1-4	TRBV15	.	TGTGCCACAGGGACAGGGGTCTCCCTAAATGAAAAACTGTTTTTT	CATGTGVSLNEKLFF
.	TRBJ2-2	TRBV5-1	few	TGCGCCAGCAGCTTGGGTGGGAGGTACCGCACCGGGGAGCTGTTTTTT	CASSLGGRYRTGELFF
.	TRBJ1-1	TRBV12-3/TRBV12-4	once	TGTGCCAGCAGTTCGCCAGGGAACACTGAAGCTTTCTTT	CASSSPGNTEAFF
TRBD2	TRBJ2-1	TRBV7-2	.	TGTGCCAGCAGCTTAGCGGGAGGGACCTACAATGAGCAGTTCTTC	CASSLAGGTYNEQFF
TRBD1	TRBJ2-7	TRBV7-2	.	TGTGCCAGCAGCCAGGGACAGGGGCTAGAGCAGTACTTC	CASSQGQGLEQYF
.	TRBJ2-7	TRBV18	.	TGTGCCAGCTCATATAAACACGACTACGAGCAGTACTTC	CASSYKHDYEQYF
.	TRBJ1-5	TRBV4-1	.	TGCGCCAGCAGCCAAGAGAAGGGGTGGTCAAAGGAGCCCCAGCATTTT	CASSQEKGWSKEPQHF
.	TRBJ1-2	TRBV5-8	once	TGTGCCAGCAGCTTGGGGGCCAGGTATGGCTACACCTTC	CASSLGARYGYTF
TRBD1	TRBJ2-3	TRBV3-1/TRBV3-2	.	TGTGCCAGCAGCCAAGGTTTCGACAGGGTGGGCACAGATACGCAGTATTTT	CASSQGFDRVGTDTQYF
.	TRBJ2-7	TRBV7-2	.	TGTGCCAGCAGCAAAGAATTCAGCTCCTACGAGCAGTACTTC	CASSKEFSSYEQYF
.	TRBJ2-3	TRBV21-1	.	TGTGCCAGCAGCAAAGTCAGCCCCCCTAGGCGAGGGGCGGGAGACACAGATACGCAGTATTTT	CASSKVSPPRRGAGDTDTQYF